These T cell receptor beta chains were read from a single sample in a study of blood T cell repertoires in COVID-19. Sequencing used immunoSEQ multiplex PCR; TCRdb keeps in-frame clones, though not all of them. Here the sample spans roughly 100,000 clones, 70% to 90% being singletons. The sample was peripheral blood. These receptor sequences come from a human donor in a cohort sampled during active COVID-19. Both conserved end residues are part of each CDR3. Each record gives: CDR3 protein, CDR3 DNA, V gene, clone size, J gene, D gene. A D gene is named only where the DNA matches it firmly. Clone size is given for some rows only: seen once, a few or many times, or a class if the clone is expanded.

CDR3 protein: CSAATTGGNTIYF; CDR3 DNA: TGCAGCGCGGCAACGACAGGCGGAAACACCATATATTTT; V gene: TRBV29-1; clone size: few; J gene: TRBJ1-3; D gene: -
CDR3 protein: CASSDRGTGGNEKLFF; CDR3 DNA: TGTGCCAGCAGTGATAGAGGTACAGGGGGCAATGAAAAACTGTTTTTT; V gene: TRBV25-1; clone size: -; J gene: TRBJ1-4; D gene: TRBD1
CDR3 protein: CASSPWAGGSYEQYF; CDR3 DNA: TGTGCCAGCAGCCCATGGGCAGGGGGGTCCTACGAGCAGTACTTC; V gene: TRBV7-2; clone size: once; J gene: TRBJ2-7; D gene: -
CDR3 protein: CASSRVGAVYYNEQFF; CDR3 DNA: TGTGCCAGCAGTCGGGTTGGGGCGGTATACTACAATGAGCAGTTCTTC; V gene: TRBV3-1/TRBV3-2; clone size: -; J gene: TRBJ2-1; D gene: -
CDR3 protein: CASSMDGGGPETQYF; CDR3 DNA: TGTGCCAGTAGTATGGACGGCGGGGGCCCAGAGACCCAGTACTTC; V gene: TRBV19; clone size: -; J gene: TRBJ2-5; D gene: -
CDR3 protein: CASSVNRGDTQYF; CDR3 DNA: TGTGCCAGTAGTGTAAACAGGGGGGATACGCAGTATTTT; V gene: TRBV19; clone size: -; J gene: TRBJ2-3; D gene: TRBD1
CDR3 protein: CASSSTSVYNEQFF; CDR3 DNA: TGTGCCAGCAGCTCGACTAGCGTCTACAATGAGCAGTTCTTC; V gene: TRBV7-8; clone size: -; J gene: TRBJ2-1; D gene: TRBD2
CDR3 protein: CASSLVRDEQFF; CDR3 DNA: TGCGCCAGCAGCTTGGTCAGGGATGAGCAGTTCTTC; V gene: TRBV5-1; clone size: once; J gene: TRBJ2-1; D gene: -
CDR3 protein: CASSPGWGLYGYTF; CDR3 DNA: TGTGCCAGCAGCCCAGGGTGGGGCCTCTATGGCTACACCTTC; V gene: TRBV9; clone size: -; J gene: TRBJ1-2; D gene: -
CDR3 protein: CASSQGQGASQPQHF; CDR3 DNA: TGCGCCAGCAGCCAGGGACAGGGGGCTAGTCAGCCCCAGCATTTT; V gene: TRBV4-3; clone size: -; J gene: TRBJ1-5; D gene: TRBD1
CDR3 protein: CAWTPLVGQNTEAFF; CDR3 DNA: TGTGCCTGGACTCCTTTAGTGGGGCAGAACACTGAAGCTTTCTTT; V gene: TRBV30; clone size: -; J gene: TRBJ1-1; D gene: -
CDR3 protein: CASSVSGTGGGETQYF; CDR3 DNA: TGTGCCAGCAGCGTTTCCGGGACAGGGGGCGGGGAGACCCAGTACTTC; V gene: TRBV9; clone size: -; J gene: TRBJ2-5; D gene: TRBD1
CDR3 protein: CASSKENRGGNTEAFF; CDR3 DNA: TGTGCCAGCAGCAAGGAGAACAGGGGAGGAAACACTGAAGCTTTCTTT; V gene: TRBV5-4; clone size: few; J gene: TRBJ1-1; D gene: TRBD1
CDR3 protein: CASSLTNRGSNNEQFF; CDR3 DNA: TGTGCCAGCAGCTTAACCAACAGGGGAAGTAACAATGAGCAGTTCTTC; V gene: TRBV7-3; clone size: -; J gene: TRBJ2-1; D gene: TRBD1